One and the same sample provided the 30 T cell receptor beta chains below, sequenced in a study of cytomegalovirus exposure and HLA in healthy donors. 13 Jbeta primers and 60 Vbeta primers were used for the PCR. Method: immunoSEQ multiplex PCR; TCRdb's copy keeps in-frame clones and lacks some. This sample carries some 140,000 clones, approximately 80% of them seen once, and the ten largest clones take about 3.1%. The sequencing input was PBMCs. The receptor source for this set is a man aged 35-49 years in good health and CMV-seronegative.

This chain joins TRBV6-1 and TRBJ2-1; 8 bases match TRBD2. The CDR3 is made up of 18 amino acids. Germline CDR1 and CDR2: MNHNS and SASEGT. V shed 3 bases, J shed 1 base, and the junction held 11 bases outside the gene matches. This CDR3 is CASSDAGSGIVSYNEQFF. The DNA for the CDR3 is TGTGCCAGCAGTGACGCCGGTAGCGGGATTGTGTCCTACAATGAGCAGTTCTTC.

This chain joins TRBV5-1 and TRBJ2-5; possible D gene TRBD1, 5 bases. CDR3 size: 15 residues. V dropped 6 bases and J dropped 1 base, with 16 bases sitting between them. Germline V gene data show CDR1 as SGHRS and CDR2 as YFSETQ. The CDR3 bases are TGCGCCAGCACCAACGACAGCCCGGCCCAAGAGACCCAGTACTTC. This codes for CASTNDSPAQETQYF.

The gene calls are TRBV4-3 and TRBJ1-2; tentatively, D is TRBD1 (6 bases). Germline assignment: CDR1 LGHNA and CDR2 YSLEER. This CDR3 contains 16 residues. Trimming removed 4 bases at V and 3 bases at J, with 18 bases between. For the CDR3, the DNA is TGCGCCAGCAGCCTAGATAATGGTCGACAGGACTATGGCTACACCTTC. Protein product: CASSLDNGRQDYGYTF.

The rearrangement uses TRBV7-6 and TRBJ2-7; 9 bases line up with TRBD1. Unmatched junction bases numbered 3, after V lost 4 bases and J lost 2 bases. Germline V gene lookup returns CDR1 SGHVS and CDR2 FNYEAQ. The CDR3 runs 14 residues. CDR3 loop: CASSWRQGAYEQYF. The CDR3 DNA is TGTGCCAGCAGCTGGAGACAGGGGGCCTACGAGCAGTACTTC.

This rearrangement joins TRBV5-4 to TRBJ2-1, with 7 bases identical to TRBD1. With V trimmed by 5 bases and J by 7 bases, 3 bases remained unmatched. Germline V lookup: CDR1 SGHNT, CDR2 YYREEE (reference sequence). This CDR3 is built from 12 residues. The CDR3, as DNA: TGTGCCAGCAGGTCACAGGGGAATGAGCAGTTCTTC. Its translation: CASRSQGNEQFF.

The rearrangement links TRBV5-1 to TRBJ1-4; D call uncertain. Germline V gene lookup returns CDR1 SGHRS and CDR2 YFSETQ. The CDR3 is 15 residues long. V was pared by 0 bases and J by 7 bases, with 13 bases between. CDR3 sequence reads: CASSLDPYGSEKLFF. Written as DNA, the CDR3 is TGCGCCAGCAGCTTGGATCCATACGGTAGTGAAAAACTGTTTTTT.

This clone appeared once. The chain is built from TRBV18 and TRBJ2-7; tentatively, D is TRBD1 (6 bases). This CDR3 has 14 residues. Deletions cut 3 bases from V and 2 bases from J, with 11 bases between. The germline V gene encodes CDR1 KGHSH and CDR2 LQKENI. CDR3 in amino acids: CASSPGTLTYEQYF. The CDR3 coding sequence is TGTGCCAGCTCACCCGGGACACTTACCTACGAGCAGTACTTC.

The chain recombines TRBV11-3 with TRBJ1-1; no clear D. Germline-derived CDR1 and CDR2 are SGHNT and YENEEA. The CDR3 consists of 13 residues. Trimming left V 8 bases short and J 3 bases short, with 13 bases between. CDR3 sequence (DNA): TGTGCCAGCGTACTAAGAGAATACACTGAAGCTTTCTTT. The encoded protein is CASVLREYTEAFF.

The chain joins TRBV11-1 to TRBJ2-7; the D is unclear. V gave up 1 base and J gave up 4 bases, with 14 bases separating them. Germline CDR1 and CDR2: SGHAT and FQDESV (reference sequence). The CDR3 sequence is 15 residues long. CDR3 bases: TGTGCCAGCAGCTTAGATAAGTCGAGTTTTTACGAGCAGTACTTC. It yields the protein CASSLDKSSFYEQYF.

The rearrangement uses TRBV7-2 and TRBJ1-5, with D tentatively TRBD1 (5 bases). This CDR3 comprises 15 residues. V dropped 1 base and J dropped 7 bases, with 14 bases sitting between them. Germline-derived CDR1 and CDR2 are SGHTA and FQGNSA. The CDR3 loop reads CASSLGAGSRQPQHF. DNA for the CDR3: TGTGCCAGCAGCTTAGGGGCAGGGTCTAGGCAGCCCCAGCATTTT.

The chain joins TRBV7-9 to TRBJ2-7, with TRBD1 as a possible D gene (6 bases). This CDR3 spans 15 amino acids. Trimming cost V 0 bases and J 3 bases, with 12 bases left between them. Germline V gives CDR1 SEHNR, CDR2 FQNEAQ (reference sequence). The CDR3 nucleotides are TGTGCCAGCAGCTTAGCCCAGGGGTTTGTCTACGAGCAGTACTTC. It translates to CASSLAQGFVYEQYF.

The chain combines TRBV7-2 with TRBJ2-7; 13 positions agree with TRBD2. V was clipped by 5 bases and J by 3 bases; unmatched bases: 1. CDR3 length: 14 residues. Germline CDR1 and CDR2: SGHTA and FQGNSA. CDR3: CASSRTSGSYEQYF. The CDR3 DNA follows: TGTGCCAGCAGCAGGACTAGCGGGAGCTACGAGCAGTACTTC.

This sequence joins TRBV27 and TRBJ2-7, with 13 bases fitting TRBD2. The V gene end was trimmed by 5 bases and the J gene end by 11 bases; junction bases not matched to a gene: 9. This CDR3 spans 14 amino acids. Per germline, CDR1 MNHEY and CDR2 SMNVEV (reference sequence). The CDR3 bases are TGTGCCAGCAGTCCGCGGACTAGCGGGAGTTGGGAGTACTTC. Residues: CASSPRTSGSWEYF.

The chain links TRBV7-9 to TRBJ2-3, with D unclear. V gave up 4 bases and J gave up 0 bases, with 5 bases separating them. The length of the CDR3 is 13 residues. Germline loops: CDR1 SEHNR, CDR2 FQNEAQ (reference sequence). The CDR3 DNA is TGTGCCAGCAGCTCCACTAGCACAGATACGCAGTATTTT. Its translation: CASSSTSTDTQYF.

This clone was detected a few times. The chain joins TRBV21-1 to TRBJ2-5; the table's D call TRBD2 went unverified against the DNA. TRBV21-1 is classified as a pseudogene. The CDR3 consists of 19 residues. CDR3 sequence (DNA): TGTGCCAGCAGCAAAGCGGCTACGGGACTAGCGGGAGACGTGGAGACCCAGTACTTC. Its protein product is CASSKAATGLAGDVETQYF.

The sample holds a few counts of this clone. The chain combines TRBV4-1 with TRBJ2-6; D ambiguous. Trimming left V 1 base short and J 2 bases short, with 9 bases between. This CDR3 has 16 amino acids. The germline gives CDR1 MGHRA, CDR2 YSYEKL. CDR3 in DNA: TGCGCCAGCAGCCAAGCAGGATCCCCTGGGGCCAACGTCCTGACTTTC. It codes for CASSQAGSPGANVLTF.

This chain joins TRBV2 and TRBJ2-5, with 10 positions matching TRBD2. The CDR3 loop spans 17 amino acids. The germline V gene encodes CDR1 SNHLY and CDR2 FYNNEI. V lost 2 bases to trimming and J lost 3 bases; unmatched junction nucleotides: 9. CDR3 sequence reads: CASSEWPSGSTEETQYF. The CDR3 DNA sequence: TGTGCCAGCAGTGAATGGCCTAGCGGGAGTACGGAAGAGACCCAGTACTTC.

The chain recombines TRBV7-9 with TRBJ1-4; 8 bases fit TRBD1. V lost 7 bases to trimming and J lost 7 bases; unmatched junction nucleotides: 5. The CDR3 runs 13 residues. Germline CDR1 is SEHNR and CDR2 is FQNEAQ (reference sequence). CDR3 in amino acids: CASNDRGGEKLFF. In DNA, the CDR3 is TGTGCCAGCAACGACAGGGGAGGTGAAAAACTGTTTTTT.

This clone occurred once. CDR3 loop: CASSPPASGGFTDTQYF. The CDR3 DNA sequence: TGTGCCAGTAGTCCCCCCGCTAGCGGGGGGTTCACAGATACGCAGTATTTT. The rearrangement links TRBV19 to TRBJ2-3; 11 bases are a match to TRBD2. Germline CDR1 reads LNHDA; CDR2 reads SQIVND (reference sequence). Trimming removed 5 bases from V and 2 bases from J; junction bases left unmatched: 9. The CDR3 sequence is 17 residues long. The full variable domain, rest sourced from reference TRBV19 and TRBJ2-3, is DGGITQSPKYLFRKEGQNVTLSCEQNLNHDAMYWYRQDPGQGLRLIYYSQIVNDFQKGDIAEGYSVSREKKESFPLTVTSAQKNPTAFYLCASSPPASGGFTDTQYFGPGTRLTVL.

This clone showed up just once. The chain recombines TRBV9 with TRBJ2-2; D is possibly TRBD1 (5 bases). This CDR3 is built from 14 residues. From germline, CDR1 is SGDLS and CDR2 YYNGEE. Trimming shortened V by 6 bases and J by 4 bases, and 13 bases separated the two germline ends. The CDR3: CASKVGAGTGELFF. The CDR3 bases are TGTGCCAGCAAAGTAGGGGCCGGCACCGGGGAGCTGTTTTTT.

The rearrangement joins TRBV27 to TRBJ2-1; tentative D call: TRBD2 (5 bases). The V gene's germline CDR1 is MNHEY and CDR2 SMNVEV (reference sequence). This CDR3 comprises 14 residues. With 4 bases removed from V and 6 bases from J, the gap between germline ends came to 13 bases. The CDR3 DNA follows: TGTGCCAGCAGTTCGGAGGTGGGTCTCAATGAGCAGTTCTTC. Protein product: CASSSEVGLNEQFF.

This chain joins TRBV19 and TRBJ1-2, with D possibly TRBD1 on 5 matching bases. Trimming took off 5 bases at V and 0 bases at J, with 13 bases between the two ends. The germline V gene has CDR1 LNHDA and CDR2 SQIVND (reference sequence). The CDR3 covers 15 residues. As DNA, the CDR3 is TGTGCCAGTAGTTGGGGGGGGACGTCTAACTATGGCTACACCTTC. As protein: CASSWGGTSNYGYTF.

The V call is TRBV5-4, the J call TRBJ2-5; a possible D gene is TRBD1 (6 bases). Germline CDR1 SGHNT, CDR2 YYREEE (reference sequence). This CDR3 region has 14 residues. The V end lost 4 bases, the J end lost 4 bases, and 14 bases lay between the germline ends. CDR3 residues: CASSPPDRSETQYF. The CDR3 bases are TGTGCCAGCAGCCCCCCGGACAGATCAGAGACCCAGTACTTC.

This chain connects TRBV10-3 to TRBJ2-5; 7 bases fit TRBD2. V lost 6 bases, J lost 4 bases, and 8 bases stayed unmatched. Germline lookup yields CDR1 ENHRY and CDR2 SYGVKD. The CDR3 loop spans 14 amino acids. Here the CDR3 reads CAISSRGGIETQYF. CDR3 DNA: TGTGCCATCAGCTCGCGGGGAGGGATAGAGACCCAGTACTTC.

V and J are TRBV18 and TRBJ2-7; TRBD1 is a possible D gene (5 bases). CDR1 and CDR2 (germline): KGHSH, LQKENI. Deletions cut 3 bases from V and 3 bases from J, with 15 bases between. This CDR3 is built from 15 residues. CDR3 in amino acids: CASSPPAVGHYEQYF. CDR3 DNA: TGTGCCAGCTCACCTCCGGCGGTCGGACACTACGAGCAGTACTTC.

The gene calls are TRBV30 and TRBJ2-3; D is possibly TRBD2 (6 bases). V dropped 2 bases and J dropped 0 bases, with 18 bases sitting between them. Germline V gene lookup returns CDR1 GTSNPN and CDR2 SVGIG (reference sequence). The CDR3 covers 17 residues. The DNA of the CDR3 is TGTGCCTGGAGTAAAGGGCTGGCGGGATCCAGCACAGATACGCAGTATTTT. It specifies CAWSKGLAGSSTDTQYF.

The chain carries TRBV30 and TRBJ1-1; 11 nucleotides line up with TRBD1. V was pared by 8 bases and J by 6 bases, with 11 bases of the junction left unmatched. Germline values: CDR1 GTSNPN, CDR2 SVGIG (reference sequence). The CDR3 consists of 14 residues. The CDR3 region is CATQGGQGVAEAFF. CDR3 in DNA: TGTGCCACCCAAGGGGGACAGGGGGTGGCTGAAGCTTTCTTT. The entire variable domain, with the rest obtained from reference TRBV30 and TRBJ1-1, is as follows: SQTIHQWPATLVQPVGSPLSLECTVEGTSNPNLYWYRQAAGRGLQLLFYSVGIGQISSEVPQNLSASRPQDRQFILSSKKLLLSDSGFYLCATQGGQGVAEAFFGQGTRLTVV.

J is TRBJ1-4 and V is TRBV10-3, with D possibly TRBD1 on 5 matching bases. The V end lost 3 bases, the J end lost 0 bases, and 14 bases lay between the germline ends. Per the germline V gene, CDR1 is ENHRY and CDR2 is SYGVKD. The CDR3 loop spans 17 amino acids. CDR3 sequence reads: CAISEGQGTATNEKLFF. CDR3 DNA sequence: TGTGCCATCAGTGAAGGGCAGGGAACGGCAACTAATGAAAAACTGTTTTTT.

The rearrangement links TRBV4-3 to TRBJ2-3; 8 bases align to TRBD1. V shed 0 bases and J 8 bases; nucleotides not matched to a gene: 4. Germline CDR1 and CDR2: LGHNA and YSLEER. The CDR3 sequence is 14 residues long. The CDR3 region has the DNA TGCGCCAGCAGCCAAGATATGGGACAGGCTACGCAGTATTTT. Translated: CASSQDMGQATQYF.

The chain joins TRBV6-4 to TRBJ2-1, with 9 positions matching TRBD2. V gave up 4 bases and J gave up 8 bases; unmatched junction bases: 12. This CDR3 comprises 16 residues. In germline, CDR1 is MRHNA, CDR2 SNTAGT. CDR3 DNA sequence: TGTGCCAGCAGTGTAGGTATAGCGGGAGTCTTCGATGAGCAGTTCTTC. This translates into CASSVGIAGVFDEQFF.